This TCR beta chain was identified in a study of cytomegalovirus exposure and HLA in healthy donors (dated by TCRdb to the late 2010s). Looking at the study overall: According to an earlier analysis of 587 of the donors, about 170 million T cells yielded 120 million or so unique TCR beta sequences and about 300 Gb of sequence data. An early release that covered some 630 HLA-typed donors contained approximately 290 gigabases of sequencing data and 65 million to 100 million unique TCR sequences. The genetic ancestry cluster associated with self-reported Caucasian donors included 81% of the approximately 410 genotyped donors. The study aimed to test whether signatures of past pathogen exposure could be identified by cataloging public T cell receptors. The study used immunosequencing to profile the T cell repertoires of more than 650 subjects and linked those repertoires to cytomegalovirus serostatus. Along with the approximately 620-subject first cohort, a separate validation cohort of over a hundred different subjects was used. To predict cytomegalovirus infection status, the study brought together high-throughput TCR immunosequencing, statistical association of individual TCRs with disease status, and machine learning. In a later analysis, previously published TCR beta repertoires from 500 to 750 donors were re-analyzed and high-resolution HLA genotyping was added so that TCR occurrence patterns could be studied. Rather than drawing on any new phenotypic data, the later analysis identified candidate immune exposures from TCR beta sequences and the way those sequences occurred across donors. An earlier analysis of several hundred of the donors applied high-throughput TCR beta sequencing to assess whether each TCR beta V gene segment acted as functional or pseudogenic. Alongside the repertoire data, information on donor age, sex, ethnicity and CMV serostatus was compiled. A later genetic analysis took genome-wide SNP genotypes for about 65% of the roughly 670 donors and used that subset as a discovery cohort. Every repertoire in the discovery cohort had been generated on one and the same sequencing platform. Class I and class II HLA loci were covered by the typing at four-digit resolution. The number of donors typed differed by locus, with about 620-630 for A, B, C, DRB1 and DQB1, more than 500 for DQA1, 600 to 610 for DPA1, and approximately 470 for DPB1. Because of strong linkage in the cohort, roughly five DR-DQ haplotypes were treated as single units for association and clustering. Among about 400 genotyped donors of the cohort, an average of approximately 240,000 unique TCR beta nucleotide sequences was sequenced per donor, of which about 18% were non-productive. The paper as a whole reports these results and caveats: Across donors, most TCR sequences were observed very rarely, whereas some public TCRs were present in many individuals. When HLA alleles, especially DR and DQ, strongly co-occurred, TCR associations were difficult to assign to individual alleles. Only TCR beta chains were sequenced in this cohort, and the absence of alpha or paired-chain data limited detectable features. The authors suggested that the approach could potentially be extended to other disease states and immunological phenotypes. CMV serostatus was the only immune exposure information available for the cohort. In both the original and validation cohorts, the classifier was reported to diagnose cytomegalovirus status with high specificity and sensitivity. HLA typing was unavailable for some donors at each locus, so association tests used only the typed subset. A cluster of highly shared sequence variants was judged likely to be a technical artifact of the sequencing pipeline. In an earlier analysis of 587 of the donors, most TCR beta V segments were observed in productive rearrangements about 87% or about 30% of the time, broadly matching IMGT annotations. Linkage disequilibrium might explain the correlated functional status among segregating V segments, but an unknown experimental factor could not be excluded. In vitro tests confirmed that a few of the cytomegalovirus-associated TCR beta chains recognize cytomegalovirus antigens. According to a later analysis, most CMV-associated TCR beta chains appeared to be HLA-restricted, and the HLA associations seemed to be driven largely by CMV exposure. A total of roughly 160 TCR beta chains were listed by the study as associated with cytomegalovirus. In a later analysis, HLA-associated TCR beta chains showed more clonal expansion and lower generation probabilities than non-associated chains that were equally common. V-gene and J-gene trimming of TCR beta chains was associated with a missense DCLRE1C variant in a later genetic analysis, and the association was replicated in an independent cohort. Roughly uniform sequencing depth across donors was assumed in presence/absence analyses, although this assumption may not hold. Several of the top co-occurrence clusters appeared to be linked to parvovirus B19, influenza, CMV and Epstein-Barr virus, according to a later analysis. According to a later genetic analysis, donors in an Asian-associated ancestry cluster had fewer N-insertions in productive TCRs than the roughly 700-donor mean. Because counts were too low, more than 15 rarely observed V segments, including chromosome 9 orphons, were left out of the earlier analysis of 587 of the donors. A further reported finding was that TCR beta sequences accurately predicted the HLA-A and HLA-B alleles for most subjects in the first cohort. In a later analysis, the rate of TCR association differed among HLA loci, with DRB1 alleles having the most associated TCRs and HLA-C alleles having the fewest. In a later analysis, around 15,000 TCR beta sequences were associated with specific HLA alleles at a false discovery rate of 0.05.

Receptor libraries were prepared by the immunoSEQ multiplex PCR assay. The multiplex PCR relied on a mix of 60 forward primers for TCR Vbeta segments and 13 reverse primers for TCR Jbeta segments. Amplification of the CDR3 region of rearranged TCR beta genes was performed with a multiplex PCR assay on genomic DNA. The amplified TCR beta libraries were sequenced on the Illumina HiSeq System as 87-base-pair reads. In the original analysis: A later analysis tallied roughly 76 million unique TCR beta chains across the 666 repertoires, and around 12 million of those chains were shared by two or more donors. To remove PCR and sequencing errors, raw reads were error-corrected and collapsed into unique sequences using a nearest-neighbor algorithm that merged closely related sequences. V, D and J gene segments were assigned by aligning CDR3 sequences to IMGT reference sequences. For a sequence to be retained, a match of at least six nucleotides was required to both a V gene segment and a J gene segment. A rearrangement counted as productive if the CDR3 had no stop codons and remained in frame with V and J, and every other rearrangement counted as non-productive. CDR3 was defined by IMGT convention, running from the second conserved V-encoded cysteine to the conserved J-encoded phenylalanine. The earlier analysis of about 610 of the donors excluded any sequence lacking an unambiguous match to a single V gene segment. An earlier analysis of a few hundred of the donors classified V segments as functional when productive rearrangements were above 56.7% and as segregating when the standard deviation between donors was above 5%. A statistical classification framework was developed to diagnose cytomegalovirus status using the catalog of TCR beta chain sequences. In a later analysis, V and J genes were assigned by comparing TCR nucleotide sequences against IMGT/GENE-DB human TR gene sequences. In a later analysis, CDR3 sequences and most-parsimonious VDJ recombination scenarios were assigned using the TCRdist pipeline. In a later analysis, each TCR beta chain was defined by its CDR3 amino acid sequence together with its V-gene family, and reads without a unique V-gene family were excluded. A later analysis removed several hundred highly shared, low-generation-probability nucleotide sequences to deal with suspected cross-contamination and a sequencing artifact. A later analysis calculated a clonal expansion index for each public chain from normalized within-repertoire ranks of inferred template counts. A later analysis computed generation probabilities with a VDJ recombination model fitted to out-of-frame rearrangements, and checked the results against IGoR. A later analysis scored TCR-TCR, TCR-HLA and TCR-CMV co-occurrence with hypergeometric tests, applying a repertoire-size bias correction to TCR pairs. To estimate false discovery rates, a later analysis permuted the HLA or CMV assignments 20 times. In a later analysis, co-occurring TCRs were grouped using DBSCAN, and TCRdist sequence similarity was added for clustering within HLA-allele-positive subsets. Repertoires with fewer than 30,000 or more than 120,000 public chains, plus five repertoires with anomalous nucleotide sharing, were excluded from co-occurrence clustering. Entries here come from immuneACCESS through TCRdb and include only in-frame sequences with V and J called. Some clones fail to appear in such tables; in the studies checked, an unresolved V gene covers under half of the shortfall, and the cause of the remainder is unknown. The V and J calls and clone size are taken from that table; D and trimming were inferred from the DNA. This sample comprises about 190,000 clones, over 70% of them detected only once. The top ten clonotypes cover about 1.2% of the sample.

On this clone: It lacks a known antigen. Per-nucleotide qualities are absent, and no much larger clonotype sits a single base away.

The cohort comprised 710 or so healthy bone marrow donors. At the time of sampling, every cohort member was nominally healthy, though immune exposures that went unrecorded were likely present. The donor tested CMV seronegative and was one of the 352 seronegative cohort members. Every donor gave a peripheral blood sample, and the peripheral blood mononuclear cells from that sample were used for TCR beta sequencing. Genomic DNA was extracted from the blood cell samples with the Qiagen DNeasy Blood Extraction Kit. This clonotype was sampled from a man between 25 and 39 years old in good health and CMV-seronegative. Sequencing was carried out using PBMCs.

CDR3 protein: CASSEAGQITYNEQFF. The sequenced DNA: TGTGCCAGCAGTGAAGCAGGACAGATCACCTACAATGAGCAGTTCTTC. This chain is built from TRBV6-1 and TRBJ2-1; 6 matching bases give a weak D call of TRBD1. V loses 0 bases, J loses 2 bases, and the germline ends lie 11 bases apart. From its cysteine to its phenylalanine, the CDR3 spans 16 amino acids. Only the CDR3 region is kept as DNA, spanning 48 bases read in frame from base 1. Sequences MNHNS (CDR1) and SASEGT (CDR2) are obtained from the germline V gene.